The 18 T cell receptor beta chains presented below share a single source sample, sequenced in a study of shared clonotypes between healthy human individuals. Sequenced by immunoSEQ multiplex PCR; TCRdb stores in-frame clones only, minus some. Among some 2 million clones listed, about 95% were seen once. CD45RO-negative cells were positively selected for CCR7, leaving out terminally differentiated effector memory CD45RA+ cells. The sequencing input was naive CD8+ T cells sorted from blood. The receptors were gathered from a man younger than 30 in good health.

The rearrangement joins TRBV7-2 to TRBJ2-7; D is uncertain. V was clipped by 5 bases and J by 0 bases, with 14 bases between them. From germline, CDR1 is SGHTA and CDR2 FQGNSA. The CDR3 spans 15 residues. The CDR3 bases are TGTGCCAGCAGCCCGTTTGGCGGTAGCTCCTACGAGCAGTACTTC. Its translation: CASSPFGGSSYEQYF.

CDR3 DNA sequence: TGTGCCAGCAGCTTGGGACGTCAGCCCCAGCATTTT. Protein: CASSLGRQPQHF. The V gene is TRBV5-6, the J gene TRBJ1-5; D is ambiguous. CDR1 SGHDT and CDR2 YYEEEE come from the germline V gene. Deletions cut 0 bases from V and 6 bases from J, with 4 bases between. The CDR3 has 12 amino acids.

The table lists this clone with a count of one. This chain joins TRBV5-6 and TRBJ1-1; no clear D gene. Germline CDR1 is SGHDT and CDR2 is YYEEEE. The CDR3 covers 12 residues. Deletions cut 3 bases from V and 3 bases from J, with 6 bases between. The CDR3 DNA is TGTGCCAGCAGCTACGAGTACACTGAAGCTTTCTTT. This gives the protein CASSYEYTEAFF.

As concerns this clone: One end of the junction does not line up with germline, which may come from a read error. The rearrangement links TRBV9 to TRBJ2-7, with 8 bases identical to TRBD1. The CDR3 totals 13 residues. CDR1 is SGDLS, CDR2 YYNGEE, per germline. This chain's CDR3 is CAIRDRFSYEQYF. As DNA, the CDR3 is TGCGCGATCCGGGACAGGTTTTCTTACGAGCAGTACTTC.

The V call is TRBV27, the J call TRBJ2-5; the match to TRBD2 covers 9 bases. CDR3 length: 14 amino acids. V lost 7 bases and J lost 2; bases outside the gene matches: 5. Germline values: CDR1 MNHEY, CDR2 SMNVEV (reference sequence). CDR3 DNA: TGTGCCAGCATTCTTACTAGCGGGCAAGAGACCCAGTACTTC. The encoded protein is CASILTSGQETQYF.

The chain carries TRBV11-3 and TRBJ2-3, with D uncertain. The CDR3 contains 12 residues. The ends were cut back, 4 bases at V and 4 bases at J, with 6 bases in the middle. Germline values: CDR1 SGHNT, CDR2 YENEEA. CDR3 DNA sequence: TGTGCCAGCAGCTCGGATGCAGATACGCAGTATTTT. This encodes CASSSDADTQYF.

As concerns this clone: The sample holds other DNA sequences that translate to the same CDR3. This sequence joins TRBV7-2 and TRBJ2-5; D is ambiguous. The germline V gene encodes CDR1 SGHTA and CDR2 FQGNSA. Trimming shortened V by 5 bases and J by 2 bases, and 9 bases separated the two germline ends. This CDR3 has 13 residues. The CDR3 here is CASSPVGQETQYF. The CDR3 DNA is TGTGCCAGCAGCCCCGTAGGACAAGAGACCCAGTACTTC.

The CDR3 loop is CASSYSEKESGELFF. In DNA form, the CDR3 reads TGTGCCAGCAGTTACTCGGAAAAGGAGTCCGGGGAGCTGTTTTTT. This rearrangement joins TRBV6-5 to TRBJ2-2, with D uncertain. The CDR3 has 15 amino acids. Germline V gene sequence: CDR1 MNHEY, CDR2 SVGAGI. Between the trimmed V and J ends, which lost 0 bases and 6 bases, there was a span of 11 bases.

This clone was seen a few times. The rearrangement joins TRBV19 to TRBJ2-7, with TRBD2 matching over 9 bases. Germline values: CDR1 LNHDA, CDR2 SQIVND (reference sequence). V shed 5 bases and J 3 bases; nucleotides not matched to a gene: 14. This CDR3 is 17 amino acids long. CDR3 protein: CASSALGEGLANYEQYF. CDR3 DNA: TGTGCCAGTAGTGCTCTGGGAGAGGGACTAGCAAACTACGAGCAGTACTTC.

The chain carries TRBV27 and TRBJ2-2; TRBD2 might be the D (5 bases). CDR1 and CDR2 from the germline V gene are MNHEY and SMNVEV (reference sequence). This CDR3 region has 16 residues. Trimming removed 3 bases from V and 1 base from J, with 12 bases in between. CDR3 nucleotides: TGTGCCAGCAGTTTCTTGACCGCGGGGAACACCGGGGAGCTGTTTTTT. Protein sequence: CASSFLTAGNTGELFF.

The gene calls are TRBV28 and TRBJ1-2; tentatively, D is TRBD1 (5 bases). The CDR3 loop spans 16 amino acids. Germline V CDR1 and CDR2: MDHEN, SYDVKM. The V end was cut by 6 bases, the J end by 0 bases, with 17 bases between. CDR3 sequence: CASRLGTVLTNYGYTF. DNA of the CDR3: TGTGCCAGCAGGCTTGGGACCGTCCTGACTAACTATGGCTACACCTTC.

Comment on this clone: This CDR3 is also generated by other DNA sequences in the sample. The gene calls are TRBV9 and TRBJ1-2, with a possible D match to TRBD1 (5 bases). Germline CDR1 and CDR2: SGDLS and YYNGEE. V lost 4 bases to trimming and J lost 4 bases, with 14 bases between them. The CDR3 runs to 14 residues. Here the CDR3 DNA reads TGTGCCAGCAGCTCCCAGGGTGGGGGCTATGGCTACACCTTC. Its protein product is CASSSQGGGYGYTF. Combining the CDR3 with reference TRBV9 and TRBJ1-2 gives the whole variable domain DSGVTQTPKHLITATGQRVTLRCSPRSGDLSVYWYQQSLDQGLQFLIQYYNGEERAKGNILERFSAQQFPDLHSELNLSSLELGDSALYFCASSSQGGGYGYTFGSGTRLTVV.

V gene TRBV5-6 combines with J gene TRBJ2-7; 9 nucleotides line up with TRBD2. Germline V CDR1 and CDR2: SGHDT, YYEEEE. V lost 1 base, J lost 1 base, and 6 bases stayed unmatched. CDR3 length equals 16 residues. The CDR3 reads CASSLMGREGSYEQYF. CDR3 DNA sequence: TGTGCCAGCAGCTTGATGGGGCGGGAGGGGTCCTACGAGCAGTACTTC.

The sample holds one count of this clone. The chain recombines TRBV28 with TRBJ2-7, with 10 nucleotides matching TRBD1. This CDR3 region has 13 residues. CDR1 is MDHEN and CDR2 is SYDVKM in the germline V gene. Germline trimming cut 10 bases from V and 2 bases from J; bases unmatched to any gene: 5. The CDR3 DNA follows: TGTGCCACCCTAGGACAGGGGGCCTACGAGCAGTACTTC. Protein product: CATLGQGAYEQYF.

On this clone itself: The junction shows a germline mismatch at one end, possibly a read error. The chain is built from TRBV6-5 and TRBJ2-7, with a weak D call TRBD1 (5 bases). The CDR3 is 13 residues long. Per germline, CDR1 MNHEY and CDR2 SVGAGI. DNA for the CDR3: TGTGCTAGCAGCGACAGTGGGTGGCTCGGGCAGTACTTC. Translation: CASSDSGWLGQYF.

The V call is TRBV4-3, the J call TRBJ2-1; 7 bases align to TRBD2. V shed 5 bases and J 6 bases; nucleotides not matched to a gene: 16. CDR3 length: 17 amino acids. From germline, CDR1 is LGHNA and CDR2 YSLEER. DNA of the CDR3: TGCGCCAGCAGCTACCAAGAATCTGCGGGAGCGTCCAATGAGCAGTTCTTC. It codes for CASSYQESAGASNEQFF.

The rearrangement uses TRBV28 and TRBJ1-5; D perhaps matches TRBD1 (6 bases). The germline CDR1 and CDR2 sequences are MDHEN and SYDVKM. V lost 0 bases and J 5 bases, leaving 17 bases between the germline ends. This CDR3 region has 17 residues. CDR3: CASSLWVRAGEYQPQHF. In DNA form, the CDR3 reads TGTGCCAGCAGTTTATGGGTCCGGGCAGGGGAATATCAGCCCCAGCATTTT.

J is TRBJ1-4 and V is TRBV4-3; a weak D match, TRBD1 (5 bases). V was pared by 1 base and J by 4 bases, with 13 bases between. The germline V gene encodes CDR1 LGHNA and CDR2 YSLEER. The CDR3 consists of 16 residues. The CDR3: CASSQGSRGSNEKLFF. The CDR3 DNA sequence: TGCGCCAGCAGCCAAGGTTCGCGGGGGAGTAATGAAAAACTGTTTTTT.